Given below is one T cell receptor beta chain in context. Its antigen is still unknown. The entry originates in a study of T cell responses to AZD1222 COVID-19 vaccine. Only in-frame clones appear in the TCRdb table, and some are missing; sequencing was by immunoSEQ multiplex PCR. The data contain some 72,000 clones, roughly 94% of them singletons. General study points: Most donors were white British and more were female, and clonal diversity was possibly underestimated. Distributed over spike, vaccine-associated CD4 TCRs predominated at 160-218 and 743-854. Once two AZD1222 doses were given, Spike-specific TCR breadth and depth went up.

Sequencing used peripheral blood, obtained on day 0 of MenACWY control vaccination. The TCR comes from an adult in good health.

The CDR3 DNA is TGCGCCAGCAGCGTAAGAGGACAGGGTCAGGGTTCACCCCTCCACTTT. The encoded protein is CASSVRGQGQGSPLHF. The V call is TRBV5-1, the J call TRBJ1-6, with 8 bases that match TRBD1. Per germline, CDR1 SGHRS and CDR2 YFSETQ. CDR3 length: 16 amino acids. V lost 4 bases and J lost 9; bases outside the gene matches: 12.